This T cell receptor beta chain is from a study of blood T cell repertoires in COVID-19. Study-level background: PBMCs, B-cell-depleted T cells, or T cells provided the cDNA or gDNA that made up the material.

Germline V lookup: CDR1 LGHDT, CDR2 YNNKEL (reference sequence). With 3 bases clipped from V and 4 bases from J, the junction kept 7 bases outside the gene matches. This CDR3 spans 15 amino acids. This clone was observed a handful of times. Source study methods: It was from reference gene primer amplification that nucleated cell counts were estimated. Data came from immunoSEQ multiplex PCR; TCRdb stores just in-frame clones and leaves some out. The V and J calls and the clone size are those of that table, but D and trimming were determined from the DNA. The data show more than 80,000 clones, about 88% seen once.

This clonotype was obtained from a man at least 80 years old with acute or convalescent COVID-19. The sequenced sample consisted of peripheral blood. V usage is TRBV3-1 (or the pseudogene TRBV3-2) and J usage is TRBJ2-5; 8 bases align to TRBD2. Here the CDR3 reads CASSHGAGGGETQYF. CDR3 DNA: TGTGCCAGCAGCCACGGGGCGGGGGGAGGAGAGACCCAGTACTTC.